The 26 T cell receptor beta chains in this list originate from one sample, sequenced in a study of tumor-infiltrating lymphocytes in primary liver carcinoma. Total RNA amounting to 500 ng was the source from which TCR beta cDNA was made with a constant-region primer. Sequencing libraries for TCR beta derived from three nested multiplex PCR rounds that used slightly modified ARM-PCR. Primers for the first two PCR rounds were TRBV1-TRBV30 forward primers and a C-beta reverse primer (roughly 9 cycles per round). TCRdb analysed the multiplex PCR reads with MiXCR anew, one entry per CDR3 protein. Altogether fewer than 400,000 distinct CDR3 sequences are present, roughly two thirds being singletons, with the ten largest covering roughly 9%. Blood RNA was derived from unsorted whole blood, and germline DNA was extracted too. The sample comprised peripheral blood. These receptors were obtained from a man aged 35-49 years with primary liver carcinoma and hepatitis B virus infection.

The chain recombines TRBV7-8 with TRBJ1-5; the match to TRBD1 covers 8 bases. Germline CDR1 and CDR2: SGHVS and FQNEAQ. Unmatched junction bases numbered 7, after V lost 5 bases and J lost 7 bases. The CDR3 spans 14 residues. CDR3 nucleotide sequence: TGTGCCAGCAGCCAAACAGGGGGAAACCAGCCCCAGCATTTT. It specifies CASSQTGGNQPQHF.

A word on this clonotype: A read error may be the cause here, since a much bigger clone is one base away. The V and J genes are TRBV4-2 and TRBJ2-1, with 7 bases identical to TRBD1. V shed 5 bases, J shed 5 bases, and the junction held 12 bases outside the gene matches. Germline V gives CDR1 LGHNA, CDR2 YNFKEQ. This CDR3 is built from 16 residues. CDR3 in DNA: TGTGCCAGCAGCGCCAACAGGGGCGGGTCCCACAATGAGCAGTTCTTC. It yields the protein CASSANRGGSHNEQFF.

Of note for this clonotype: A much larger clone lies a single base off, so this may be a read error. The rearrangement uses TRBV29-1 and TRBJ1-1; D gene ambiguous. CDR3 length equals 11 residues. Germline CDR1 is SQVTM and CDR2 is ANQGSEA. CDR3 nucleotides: TGCGCCTTGATCGGTGGGGCTGAAGCTTTCTTT. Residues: CALIGGAEAFF.

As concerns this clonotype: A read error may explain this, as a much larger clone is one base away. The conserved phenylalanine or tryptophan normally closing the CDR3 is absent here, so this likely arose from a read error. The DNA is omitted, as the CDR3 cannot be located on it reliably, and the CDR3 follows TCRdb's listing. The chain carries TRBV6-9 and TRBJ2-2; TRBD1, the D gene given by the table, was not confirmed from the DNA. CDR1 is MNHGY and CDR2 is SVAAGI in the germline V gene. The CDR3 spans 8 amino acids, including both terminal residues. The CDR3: CASIMNRE.

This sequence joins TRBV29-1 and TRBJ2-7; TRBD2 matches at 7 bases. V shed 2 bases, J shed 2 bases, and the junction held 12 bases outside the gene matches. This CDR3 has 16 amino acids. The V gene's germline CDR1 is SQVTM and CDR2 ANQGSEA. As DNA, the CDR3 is TGCAGCGTTGAATTCCTTGGAGTGGGAGGGCCCTACGAGCAGTACTTC. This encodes CSVEFLGVGGPYEQYF.

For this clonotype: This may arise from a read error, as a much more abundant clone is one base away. The CDR3 DNA is TGTACCAGCAGCCCCGACCGACAGGGAAGACAGCCCCAGCATTTT. It yields the protein CTSSPDRQGRQPQHF. The chain combines TRBV4-2 with TRBJ1-5, with 7 bases that match TRBD1. From germline, CDR1 is LGHNA and CDR2 YNFKEQ. The CDR3 contains 15 residues.

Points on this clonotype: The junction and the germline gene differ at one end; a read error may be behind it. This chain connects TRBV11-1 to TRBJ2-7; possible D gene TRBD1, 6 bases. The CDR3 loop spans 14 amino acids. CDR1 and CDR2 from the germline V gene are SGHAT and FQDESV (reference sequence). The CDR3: CGSSQGHLSGEQYF. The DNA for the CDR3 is TGTGGCAGCAGCCAGGGACACTTATCGGGCGAGCAGTACTTC.

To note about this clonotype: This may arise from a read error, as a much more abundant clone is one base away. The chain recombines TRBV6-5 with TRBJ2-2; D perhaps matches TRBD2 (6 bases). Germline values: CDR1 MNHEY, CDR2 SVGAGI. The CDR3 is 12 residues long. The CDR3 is CATRDLSGELSF. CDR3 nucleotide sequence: TGTGCCACCAGGGACTTATCTGGGGAGCTGTCTTTT.

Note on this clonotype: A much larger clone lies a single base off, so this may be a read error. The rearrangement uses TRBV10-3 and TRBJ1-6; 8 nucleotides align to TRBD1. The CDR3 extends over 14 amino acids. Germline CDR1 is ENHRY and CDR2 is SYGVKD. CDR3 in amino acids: CVISVGTGGSPLHF. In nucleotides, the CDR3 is TGTGTCATCAGTGTTGGAACAGGGGGTTCACCCCTCCACTTT.

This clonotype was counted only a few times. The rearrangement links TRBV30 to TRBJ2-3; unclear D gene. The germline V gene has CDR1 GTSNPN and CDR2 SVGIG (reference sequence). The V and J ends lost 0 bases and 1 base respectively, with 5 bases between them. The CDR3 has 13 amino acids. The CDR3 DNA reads TGTGCCTGGAGTGTACTTGGCACAGATACGCAGTATTTT. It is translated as CAWSVLGTDTQYF.

This chain's CDR3 is CASSFRTWSEETQYF. CDR3 in DNA: TGTGCCAGCAGCTTCCGGACATGGAGTGAAGAGACCCAGTACTTC. This chain links TRBV11-3 with TRBJ2-5, with D perhaps TRBD1 (5 bases). V lost 3 bases, J lost 3 bases, and 14 bases lay in between. The CDR3 is 15 amino acids. CDR1 is SGHNT and CDR2 is YENEEA in the germline V gene.

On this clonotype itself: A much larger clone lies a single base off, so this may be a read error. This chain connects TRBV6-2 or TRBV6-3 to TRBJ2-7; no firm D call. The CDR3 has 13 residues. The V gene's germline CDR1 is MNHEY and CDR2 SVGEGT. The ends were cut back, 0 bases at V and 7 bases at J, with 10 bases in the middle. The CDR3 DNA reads TGTGCCAGCAGTTACTCGATTGTCAGGGAGCAGTACTTC. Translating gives CASSYSIVREQYF.

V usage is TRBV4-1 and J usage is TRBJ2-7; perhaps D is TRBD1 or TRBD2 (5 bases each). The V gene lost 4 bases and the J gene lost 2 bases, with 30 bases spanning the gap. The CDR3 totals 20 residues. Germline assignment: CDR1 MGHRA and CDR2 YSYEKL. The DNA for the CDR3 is TGCGCCAGCAGCCTAGAGGGCAGAGGGGCGTCGGGGAGTCGGACCTACGAGCAGTACTTC. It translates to CASSLEGRGASGSRTYEQYF.

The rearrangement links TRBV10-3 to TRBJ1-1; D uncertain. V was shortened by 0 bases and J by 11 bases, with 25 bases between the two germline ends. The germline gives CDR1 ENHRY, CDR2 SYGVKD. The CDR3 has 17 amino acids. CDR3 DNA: TGTGCCATCAGTGAGTCGACCACAGAGTTCGCCGACTTGTGGGCTTTCTTT. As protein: CAISESTTEFADLWAFF.

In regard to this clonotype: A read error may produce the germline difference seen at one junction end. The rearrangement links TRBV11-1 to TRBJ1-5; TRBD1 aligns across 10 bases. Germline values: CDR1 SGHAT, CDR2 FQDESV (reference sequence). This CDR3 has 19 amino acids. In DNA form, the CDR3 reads TGTACCAGCAGCTTACCAACTGACAGGGGGCTGCTTGGCCATCAGCCCCAGCGTTTT. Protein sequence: CTSSLPTDRGLLGHQPQRF.

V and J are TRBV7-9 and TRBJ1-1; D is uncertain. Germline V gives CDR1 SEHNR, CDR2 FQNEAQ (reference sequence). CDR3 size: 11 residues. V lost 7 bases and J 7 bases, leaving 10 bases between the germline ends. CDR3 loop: CASTPALEAFF. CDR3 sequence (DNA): TGTGCCAGCACTCCAGCGCTTGAAGCTTTCTTT.

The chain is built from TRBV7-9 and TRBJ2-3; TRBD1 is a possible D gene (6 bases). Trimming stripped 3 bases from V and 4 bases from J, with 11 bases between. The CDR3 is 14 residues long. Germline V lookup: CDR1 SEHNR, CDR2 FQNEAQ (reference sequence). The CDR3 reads CASSFWQGPDTQYF. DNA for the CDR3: TGTGCCAGCAGCTTTTGGCAGGGGCCAGATACGCAGTATTTT.

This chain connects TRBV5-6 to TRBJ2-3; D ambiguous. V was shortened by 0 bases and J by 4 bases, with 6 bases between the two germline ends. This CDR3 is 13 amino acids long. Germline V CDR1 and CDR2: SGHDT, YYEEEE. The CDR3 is CASSLGVPDTQYF. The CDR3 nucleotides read TGTGCCAGCAGCTTGGGTGTGCCAGATACGCAGTATTTT.

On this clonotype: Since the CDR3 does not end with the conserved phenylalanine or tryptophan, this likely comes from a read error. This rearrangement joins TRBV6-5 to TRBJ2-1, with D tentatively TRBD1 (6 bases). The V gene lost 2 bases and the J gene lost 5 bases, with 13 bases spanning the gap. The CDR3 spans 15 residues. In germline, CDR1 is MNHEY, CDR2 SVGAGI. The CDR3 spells CASSYSTGTHNEQFL. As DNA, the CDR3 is TGTGCCAGCAGTTACAGTACAGGGACCCACAATGAGCAGTTCCTC.

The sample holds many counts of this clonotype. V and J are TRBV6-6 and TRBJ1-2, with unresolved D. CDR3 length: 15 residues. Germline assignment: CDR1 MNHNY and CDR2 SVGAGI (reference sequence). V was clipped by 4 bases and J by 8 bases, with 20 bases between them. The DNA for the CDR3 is TGTGCCAGCAGTTCAGGTTTTGGCCTAAGCTGGGGCTACACCTTC. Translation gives CASSSGFGLSWGYTF.

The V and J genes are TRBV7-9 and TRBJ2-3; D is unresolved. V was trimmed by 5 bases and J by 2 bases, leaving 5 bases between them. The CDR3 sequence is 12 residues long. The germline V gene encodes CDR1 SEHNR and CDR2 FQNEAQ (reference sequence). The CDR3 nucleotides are TGTGCCAGCAGCACCATCACAGATACGCAGTATTTT. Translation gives CASSTITDTQYF.

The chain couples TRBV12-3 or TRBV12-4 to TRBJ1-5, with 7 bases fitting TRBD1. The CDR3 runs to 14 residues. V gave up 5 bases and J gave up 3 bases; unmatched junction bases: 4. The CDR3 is CASSIQGFNQPQHF. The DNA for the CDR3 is TGTGCCAGCAGTATACAGGGGTTCAATCAGCCCCAGCATTTT.

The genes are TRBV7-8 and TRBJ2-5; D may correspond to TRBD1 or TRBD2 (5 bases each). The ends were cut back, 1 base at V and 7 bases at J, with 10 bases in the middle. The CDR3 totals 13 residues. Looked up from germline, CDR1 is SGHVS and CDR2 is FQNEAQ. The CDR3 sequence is CASSLGSGATQYF. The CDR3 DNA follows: TGTGCCAGCAGCTTAGGATCCGGGGCGACCCAGTACTTC. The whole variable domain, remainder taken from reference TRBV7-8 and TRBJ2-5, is GAGVSQSPRYKVAKRGQDVALRCDPISGHVSLFWYQQALGQGPEFLTYFQNEAQLDKSGLPSDRFFAERPEGSVSTLKIQRTQQEDSAVYLCASSLGSGATQYFGPGTRLLVL.

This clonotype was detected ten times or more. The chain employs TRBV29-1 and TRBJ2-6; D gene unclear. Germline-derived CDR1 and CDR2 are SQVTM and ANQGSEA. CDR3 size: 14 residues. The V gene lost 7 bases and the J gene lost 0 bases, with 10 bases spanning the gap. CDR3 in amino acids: CSADLASGANVLTF. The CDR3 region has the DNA TGCAGCGCCGACTTGGCCTCTGGGGCCAACGTCCTGACTTTC.

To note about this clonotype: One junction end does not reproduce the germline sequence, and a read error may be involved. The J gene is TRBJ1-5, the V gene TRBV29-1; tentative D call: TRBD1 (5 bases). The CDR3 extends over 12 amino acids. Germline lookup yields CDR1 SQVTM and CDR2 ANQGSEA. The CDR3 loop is CSVGGAGQHQHF. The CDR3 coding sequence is TGCAGCGTTGGCGGGGCAGGGCAGCACCAGCATTTT.

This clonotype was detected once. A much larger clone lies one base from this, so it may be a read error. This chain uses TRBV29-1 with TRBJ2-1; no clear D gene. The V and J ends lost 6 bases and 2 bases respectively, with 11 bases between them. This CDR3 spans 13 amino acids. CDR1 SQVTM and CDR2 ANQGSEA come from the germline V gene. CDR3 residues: CSVRCWAYNEQFF. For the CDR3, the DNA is TGCAGCGTGAGGTGTTGGGCCTACAATGAGCAGTTCTTC.